This T cell receptor beta chain was documented in a study of T cells in Graves' hyperthyroidism and ophthalmopathy. Amplification targeted TCR beta CDR3 regions from RNA transcripts. During a first-round RT-PCR of the TCR CDR3, the HTBI primer set was used. TCRdb analysed the multiplex PCR reads with MiXCR anew, one entry per CDR3 protein. The top ten clones hold less than 45% of a sample with approximately 400,000 distinct CDR3 sequences, about 18% of them seen once. This clonotype was seen a handful of times. This TCR came from a man aged 18 to 30 with Graves' ophthalmopathy. Sequenced material: blood.

The CDR3 is CASSFMENTGELFF. CDR3 DNA: TGTGCCAGCAGCTTTATGGAGAACACCGGGGAGCTGTTTTTT. The gene calls are TRBV7-3 and TRBJ2-2, with D hard to call. In germline, CDR1 is SGHTA, CDR2 FQGTGA. Trimming shortened V by 3 bases and J by 1 base, and 6 bases separated the two germline ends. CDR3 size: 14 residues.